The 11 T cell receptor beta chains presented below share a single source sample, sequenced in a study of blood T cell repertoires in COVID-19. Clones were sequenced by immunoSEQ multiplex PCR, and TCRdb holds only the in-frame ones, with some missing. The table includes tens of thousands of clones, about 74% detected once. The material sequenced was peripheral blood. The receptors were gathered from a man in his 70s with COVID-19, enrolled during active disease.

This chain connects TRBV12-3 or TRBV12-4 to TRBJ2-7, with TRBD1 matching 9 bases. This CDR3 comprises 13 residues. V trimming: 6 bases; J trimming: 6 bases; junction bases outside the gene matches: 6. This CDR3 is CASSPTGGGEQYF. CDR3 sequence (DNA): TGTGCCAGCAGCCCGACAGGGGGGGGCGAGCAGTACTTC.

V usage is TRBV6-2 or TRBV6-3 and J usage is TRBJ1-1, with D possibly TRBD1 on 5 matching bases. The CDR3 has 15 residues. Germline V CDR1 and CDR2: MNHEY, SVGEGT. V lost 5 bases and J 6 bases, leaving 19 bases between the germline ends. The CDR3 coding sequence is TGTGCCAGCAGTCGACTAGACGGGGGTATCGCTGAAGCTTTCTTT. It encodes CASSRLDGGIAEAFF.

The chain carries TRBV3-1 (or the pseudogene TRBV3-2) and TRBJ1-2; 8 bases are shared with TRBD1. CDR3 length equals 15 residues. Germline values: CDR1 LGHDT, CDR2 YNNKEL (reference sequence). The junction had 5 bases not matched to a gene; V was cut back by 3 bases and J by 2 bases. This chain's CDR3 is CASSHRTGQNYGYTF. Written as DNA, the CDR3 is TGTGCCAGCAGCCATAGGACAGGGCAGAACTATGGCTACACCTTC.

The V gene is TRBV7-9, the J gene TRBJ2-2; D gene uncertain. Trimming stripped 1 base from V and 4 bases from J, with 4 bases between. CDR3 length: 13 residues. Germline-derived CDR1 and CDR2 are SEHNR and FQNEAQ (reference sequence). The CDR3 nucleotides read TGTGCCAGCAGCTTAGGGGCCACCGGGGAGCTGTTTTTT. Translated: CASSLGATGELFF.

The chain carries TRBV6-2 or TRBV6-3 and TRBJ2-7; the match to TRBD2 covers 7 bases. There are 15 residues in the CDR3. J was trimmed by 1 base and V by 0 bases; bases with no gene match: 3. CDR1 and CDR2 from the germline V gene are MNHEY and SVGEGT. The CDR3 DNA follows: TGTGCCAGCAGTTACTCAGCGGGACGGTCCTACGAGCAGTACTTC. Translating gives CASSYSAGRSYEQYF.

CDR3 sequence: CASSQGSAGANVLTF. CDR3 nucleotide sequence: TGTGCCAGCAGCCAAGGAAGCGCTGGGGCCAACGTCCTGACTTTC. V gene TRBV4-2 combines with J gene TRBJ2-6; D remains unclear. The germline V gene encodes CDR1 LGHNA and CDR2 YNFKEQ. This CDR3 region has 15 residues. V dropped 1 base and J dropped 2 bases, with 6 bases sitting between them.

The chain uses TRBV19 and TRBJ1-2; 11 bases align to TRBD1. Losses at the gene ends were 7 bases for V and 4 bases for J; bases not matched to a gene: 8. Germline CDR1 is LNHDA and CDR2 is SQIVND (reference sequence). The CDR3 has 15 amino acids. The CDR3 is CASIPDRGRSYGYTF. CDR3 in DNA: TGTGCCAGTATCCCGGACAGGGGGCGAAGCTATGGCTACACCTTC.

A few counts support this clone. The chain has TRBV10-3 and TRBJ1-3; no clear D gene. CDR3 length: 12 residues. Germline V gene sequence: CDR1 ENHRY, CDR2 SYGVKD. V was trimmed by 7 bases and J by 3 bases, leaving 7 bases between them. As DNA, the CDR3 is TGTGCCATCAAGCCTCATGGAAACACCATATATTTT. It codes for CAIKPHGNTIYF.

This chain joins TRBV4-3 and TRBJ2-3, with a tentative D call TRBD1 (6 bases). Germline V gene data show CDR1 as LGHNA and CDR2 as YSLEER. The CDR3 is 19 amino acids. Trimming cost V 2 bases and J 1 base, with 22 bases left between them. For the CDR3, the DNA is TGCGCCAGCAGCCAAAACGCGCGTGCAGGGGCATTGGGCACAGATACGCAGTATTTT. Residues: CASSQNARAGALGTDTQYF.

The rearrangement joins TRBV2 to TRBJ2-1; 9 bases line up with TRBD2. The CDR3 sequence is 13 residues long. The V gene end was trimmed by 6 bases and the J gene end by 12 bases; junction bases not matched to a gene: 9. Germline V gives CDR1 SNHLY, CDR2 FYNNEI. The CDR3 region is CASRTGTSIRQFF. CDR3 bases: TGTGCCAGCAGGACCGGGACTAGCATAAGGCAGTTCTTC.

This clone was counted between two and nine times. The chain links TRBV11-1 to TRBJ1-1; 7 bases map to TRBD1. The CDR3 has 15 residues. Trimming at V came to 5 bases and at J to 4 bases, leaving 10 bases not matched to a gene. Germline CDR1 SGHAT, CDR2 FQDESV (reference sequence). The CDR3 is CASSLHRDRGTEAFF. The CDR3 coding sequence is TGTGCCAGCAGCCTTCACCGGGACAGAGGCACTGAAGCTTTCTTT.